These 30 T cell receptor beta chains came from one sample sequenced in a study of OX40 agonist ivuxolimab in advanced cancers. Repertoires were generated with immunoSEQ multiplex PCR, while TCRdb's copy carries only in-frame clones and drops some. Of 50,000 to 65,000 clones detected, 80% to 95% appear once; the ten largest clones hold approximately 8.3%. Sample: CD4+ or CD8+ T cells sorted from blood, taken in a trial of the OX40 agonist ivuxolimab. The receptors were sampled from an adult with an advanced solid tumor such as melanoma, head and neck, liver or kidney cancer.

This chain joins TRBV9 and TRBJ2-7; a weak D match, TRBD1 (6 bases). The V gene lost 3 bases and the J gene lost 7 bases, with 17 bases spanning the gap. CDR3 length: 14 residues. The V gene's germline CDR1 is SGDLS and CDR2 YYNGEE. The CDR3 protein is CASSAGQRVGEQYF. CDR3 bases: TGTGCCAGCAGCGCCGGACAGAGAGTAGGGGAGCAGTACTTC.

This clone was found a few times. A read error may account for a junction end that differs from germline. V is TRBV7-2 and J is TRBJ2-1; D gene uncertain. The CDR3 loop spans 14 amino acids. Germline-derived CDR1 and CDR2 are SGHTA and FQGNSA. CDR3 bases: TGTGCCAGCAGCCGACCCAGCCTTCGAGGACCGATACTCTTC. It specifies CASSRPSLRGPILF.

This sequence joins TRBV7-6 and TRBJ2-7; 11 positions match TRBD1. In germline, CDR1 is SGHVS, CDR2 FNYEAQ. The V gene end was trimmed by 5 bases and the J gene end by 4 bases; junction bases not matched to a gene: 4. This CDR3 contains 14 residues. CDR3 sequence reads: CASSVGTGGYEQYF. In DNA, the CDR3 is TGTGCCAGCAGCGTCGGGACAGGGGGTTACGAGCAGTACTTC.

V usage is TRBV4-3 and J usage is TRBJ2-1; no reliable D call. The V and J ends lost 0 bases and 8 bases respectively, with 17 bases between them. The CDR3 length is 16 residues. CDR1 and CDR2 (germline): LGHNA, YSLEER. The CDR3 spells CASSQEGQPSLDEQFF. The CDR3 DNA is TGCGCCAGCAGCCAAGAAGGGCAACCCTCTCTCGATGAGCAGTTCTTC.

The V call is TRBV5-1, the J call TRBJ1-5, with TRBD1 matching 8 bases. V lost 0 bases to trimming and J lost 6 bases; unmatched junction nucleotides: 2. Germline V gene data show CDR1 as SGHRS and CDR2 as YFSETQ. The CDR3 contains 14 residues. The CDR3 region is CASSLAGGTQPQHF. CDR3 nucleotide sequence: TGCGCCAGCAGCTTGGCAGGGGGCACTCAGCCCCAGCATTTT.

The chain has TRBV7-9 and TRBJ2-1; D possibly corresponds to TRBD1 (5 bases). This CDR3 spans 15 amino acids. The germline V and J ends were trimmed by 0 bases and 8 bases, with 14 bases remaining between them. Germline V gene sequence: CDR1 SEHNR, CDR2 FQNEAQ (reference sequence). The CDR3 is CASSLAIRDFDEQFF. The CDR3 DNA follows: TGTGCCAGCAGCTTAGCCATCAGGGATTTCGATGAGCAGTTCTTC.

V gene TRBV29-1 combines with J gene TRBJ1-3; no reliable D call. The germline V gene has CDR1 SQVTM and CDR2 ANQGSEA. V gave up 5 bases and J gave up 0 bases, with 11 bases separating them. The length of the CDR3 is 14 residues. Here the CDR3 reads CSVSKDHSGNTIYF. The CDR3 nucleotides are TGCAGCGTTTCCAAGGATCACTCTGGAAACACCATATATTTT. The variable domain in full, completed from reference TRBV29-1 and TRBJ1-3, reads SAVISQKPSRDICQRGTSLTIQCQVDSQVTMMFWYRQQPGQSLTLIATANQGSEATYESGFVIDKFPISRPNLTFSTLTVSNMSPEDSSIYLCSVSKDHSGNTIYFGEGSWLTVV.

A single count supports this clone. The rearrangement uses TRBV5-1 and TRBJ2-1, with 7 bases fitting TRBD1. V was pared by 4 bases and J by 0 bases, with 7 bases of the junction left unmatched. The CDR3 contains 16 residues. Germline assignment: CDR1 SGHRS and CDR2 YFSETQ. This CDR3 reads CASSIYRGHSYNEQFF. The CDR3 coding sequence is TGCGCCAGCAGCATCTACAGGGGTCACTCCTACAATGAGCAGTTCTTC.

This sequence joins TRBV4-3 and TRBJ2-1, with D perhaps matching TRBD2 (6 bases). CDR1 and CDR2 from the germline V gene are LGHNA and YSLEER. The V end was cut by 1 base, the J end by 2 bases, with 21 bases between. The CDR3 has 19 amino acids. Here the CDR3 reads CASSQGLVAEGQPYNEQFF. CDR3 coding DNA: TGCGCCAGCAGCCAAGGGTTGGTTGCGGAGGGCCAACCCTACAATGAGCAGTTCTTC.

The chain links TRBV9 to TRBJ2-7, with D uncertain. The CDR3 runs 13 residues. Germline values: CDR1 SGDLS, CDR2 YYNGEE. V was trimmed by 5 bases and J by 5 bases, leaving 14 bases between them. The CDR3 DNA reads TGTGCCAGCAGTGACGGGCTAGGCCACGAGCAGTACTTC. This translates into CASSDGLGHEQYF.

V gene TRBV10-3 combines with J gene TRBJ2-1; TRBD2 agrees at 7 bases. The ends lost 2 bases at V and 4 bases at J; junction bases unmatched: 5. The CDR3 has 15 residues. Germline V gene data show CDR1 as ENHRY and CDR2 as SYGVKD. CDR3 residues: CAISEPSGYYNEQFF. As DNA, the CDR3 is TGTGCCATCAGTGAGCCTAGCGGCTATTACAATGAGCAGTTCTTC.

V gene TRBV4-3 combines with J gene TRBJ2-7; 8 nucleotides align to TRBD1. Germline CDR1 LGHNA, CDR2 YSLEER. V shed 0 bases, J shed 2 bases, and the junction held 9 bases outside the gene matches. The CDR3 runs 17 residues. For the CDR3, the DNA is TGCGCCAGCAGCCAAGACCTGACAGGGGCGGCACCCTACGAGCAGTACTTC. Protein: CASSQDLTGAAPYEQYF.

The chain is built from TRBV19 and TRBJ2-1, with TRBD1 as a possible D gene (6 bases). Germline-derived CDR1 and CDR2 are LNHDA and SQIVND (reference sequence). The germline V and J ends were trimmed by 3 bases and 12 bases, with 18 bases remaining between them. The CDR3 loop spans 14 amino acids. DNA for the CDR3: TGTGCCAGTAGTATTCTCCAAACAGGGAGCGGGCAGTTCTTC. It encodes CASSILQTGSGQFF.

The chain employs TRBV7-9 and TRBJ1-5; possibly TRBD1 for D (5 bases). V was clipped by 3 bases and J by 6 bases, with 9 bases between them. The CDR3 has 13 residues. Germline CDR1 SEHNR, CDR2 FQNEAQ (reference sequence). The CDR3 is CASSLGGAQPQHF. The CDR3 DNA sequence: TGTGCCAGCAGCTTGGGGGGTGCTCAGCCCCAGCATTTT. Full variable domain (rest looked up from reference TRBV7-9 and TRBJ1-5): DTGVSQNPRHKITKRGQNVTFRCDPISEHNRLYWYRQTLGQGPEFLTYFQNEAQLEKSRLLSDRFSAERPKGSFSTLEIQRTEQGDSAMYLCASSLGGAQPQHFGDGTRLSIL.

The V call is TRBV7-3, the J call TRBJ2-3, with 11 bases matching TRBD2. CDR1 is SGHTA and CDR2 is FQGTGA in the germline V gene. The CDR3 is 15 residues long. J was trimmed by 3 bases and V by 5 bases; bases with no gene match: 4. As DNA, the CDR3 is TGTGCCAGCAGCAGTAGCGGGGGGGCTACAGATACGCAGTATTTT. Translating it yields CASSSSGGATDTQYF.

The rearrangement uses TRBV4-3 and TRBJ2-3; 8 nucleotides align to TRBD2. Germline CDR1 LGHNA, CDR2 YSLEER. V lost 0 bases and J lost 2; bases outside the gene matches: 4. This CDR3 has 16 amino acids. For the CDR3, the DNA is TGCGCCAGCAGCCAAGACACGGGGGGGGTCACAGATACGCAGTATTTT. Its translation: CASSQDTGGVTDTQYF.

V and J are TRBV4-2 and TRBJ2-3; possible D gene TRBD2, 6 bases. Trimming took off 4 bases at V and 2 bases at J, with 16 bases between the two ends. The CDR3 loop spans 16 amino acids. The germline gives CDR1 LGHNA, CDR2 YNFKEQ. CDR3: CASSRSSEADTDTQYF. CDR3 DNA: TGTGCCAGCAGCCGCTCTAGCGAGGCCGACACAGATACGCAGTATTTT.

The chain has TRBV7-9 and TRBJ1-1; no firm D call. The CDR3 runs to 13 residues. V lost 4 bases to trimming and J lost 8 bases, with 14 bases between them. Germline V lookup: CDR1 SEHNR, CDR2 FQNEAQ (reference sequence). The CDR3 coding sequence is TGTGCCAGCAGCTGGACGGAGGCAGCGGAAGCTTTCTTT. This sequence encodes CASSWTEAAEAFF.

The chain couples TRBV5-4 to TRBJ2-7; 7 bases line up with TRBD1. The CDR3 sequence is 13 residues long. CDR1 is SGHNT, CDR2 YYREEE, per germline (reference sequence). V lost 6 bases to trimming and J lost 3 bases; unmatched junction nucleotides: 6. The CDR3 spells CASNRQGSYEQYF. In nucleotides, the CDR3 is TGTGCCAGCAACCGACAGGGAAGCTACGAGCAGTACTTC.

This clone was observed a single time. The V gene is TRBV9, the J gene TRBJ1-1; D is unclear. Germline V gene sequence: CDR1 SGDLS, CDR2 YYNGEE. The CDR3 totals 13 residues. V was cut by 0 bases and J by 2 bases, with 5 bases left in between. The CDR3 sequence is CASSVGRNTEAFF. Here the CDR3 DNA reads TGTGCCAGCAGCGTAGGGAGAAACACTGAAGCTTTCTTT.

The chain combines TRBV6-6 with TRBJ2-1, with 7 bases lining up with TRBD1. CDR1 and CDR2 from the germline V gene are MNHNY and SVGAGI (reference sequence). The CDR3 is made up of 13 amino acids. The J segment lost 7 bases and the V segment lost 6 bases, leaving 6 bases of the junction unmatched. The CDR3 region is CASRYRGANEQFF. The DNA for the CDR3 is TGTGCCAGCAGGTACAGGGGAGCGAATGAGCAGTTCTTC.

J is TRBJ1-1 and V is TRBV25-1; no definite D call. CDR1 and CDR2 from the germline V gene are MGHDK and SYGVNS. The germline V and J ends were trimmed by 0 bases and 0 bases, with 8 bases remaining between them. The CDR3 has 15 residues. Here the CDR3 DNA reads TGTGCCAGCAGTGAATACATCGACATGAACACTGAAGCTTTCTTT. This gives the protein CASSEYIDMNTEAFF.

The rearrangement links TRBV19 to TRBJ2-7, with D perhaps TRBD1 or TRBD2 (6 bases each). This CDR3 spans 15 amino acids. Germline CDR1 LNHDA, CDR2 SQIVND (reference sequence). V lost 5 bases to trimming and J lost 4 bases, with 18 bases between them. The CDR3 protein is CASSVTPGAGYEQYF. The CDR3 nucleotides read TGTGCCAGTAGTGTCACCCCGGGGGCCGGTTACGAGCAGTACTTC. Full variable domain (outside the CDR3, taken from reference TRBV19 and TRBJ2-7): DGGITQSPKYLFRKEGQNVTLSCEQNLNHDAMYWYRQDPGQGLRLIYYSQIVNDFQKGDIAEGYSVSREKKESFPLTVTSAQKNPTAFYLCASSVTPGAGYEQYFGPGTRLTVT.

The chain combines TRBV5-6 with TRBJ1-5, with D hard to call. V shed 0 bases and J shed 3 bases, with 7 bases lying between them. There are 14 residues in the CDR3. Germline assignment: CDR1 SGHDT and CDR2 YYEEEE. DNA for the CDR3: TGTGCCAGCAGCTTGGGAGGATACAATCAGCCCCAGCATTTT. This codes for CASSLGGYNQPQHF. Full variable domain (outside the CDR3, taken from reference TRBV5-6 and TRBJ1-5): DAGVTQSPTHLIKTRGQQVTLRCSPKSGHDTVSWYQQALGQGPQFIFQYYEEEERQRGNFPDRFSGHQFPNYSSELNVNALLLGDSALYLCASSLGGYNQPQHFGDGTRLSIL.

V and J are TRBV27 and TRBJ1-1; TRBD1 is a possible D gene (5 bases). Germline values: CDR1 MNHEY, CDR2 SMNVEV (reference sequence). The CDR3 runs 14 residues. Deletions cut 2 bases from V and 10 bases from J, with 17 bases between. The DNA for the CDR3 is TGTGCCAGCAGTTTAAATCCGGGGCCCCTCGGAGCTTTCTTT. Its protein product is CASSLNPGPLGAFF.

The chain is built from TRBV4-1 and TRBJ2-6; D not resolved. V was cut by 4 bases and J by 0 bases, with 4 bases left in between. Germline V gene lookup returns CDR1 MGHRA and CDR2 YSYEKL. CDR3 length equals 14 residues. This CDR3 reads CASSRLSGANVLTF. The CDR3, as DNA: TGCGCCAGCAGCCGGCTCTCTGGGGCCAACGTCCTGACTTTC.

The CDR3 is CASGWTASNQPQHF. CDR3 nucleotides: TGTGCCAGCGGTTGGACAGCTAGCAATCAGCCCCAGCATTTT. The chain employs TRBV6-6 and TRBJ1-5, with TRBD1 as a possible D gene (6 bases). CDR3 length equals 14 residues. Per germline, CDR1 MNHNY and CDR2 SVGAGI (reference sequence). V shed 8 bases and J shed 0 bases, with 11 bases lying between them.

The chain couples TRBV21-1 to TRBJ1-1. TRBV21-1 is an annotated pseudogene. This CDR3 has 17 residues. CDR3 sequence reads: CASSKEALRASNTEAFF. The DNA of the CDR3 is TGTGCCAGCAGCAAAGAGGCACTGAGAGCGTCGAACACTGAAGCTTTCTTT.

The chain has TRBV7-9 and TRBJ1-1, with TRBD1 matching over 8 bases. The CDR3 totals 13 residues. Trimming cost V 6 bases and J 4 bases; bases outside gene matches: 4. Germline V gene data show CDR1 as SEHNR and CDR2 as FQNEAQ (reference sequence). The CDR3 here is CASSLQGGTEAFF. CDR3 coding DNA: TGTGCCAGCAGTCTACAGGGGGGCACTGAAGCTTTCTTT.

This sequence joins TRBV9 and TRBJ2-5; D tentatively reads TRBD1 or TRBD2 (5 bases each). The germline gives CDR1 SGDLS, CDR2 YYNGEE. V gave up 3 bases and J gave up 7 bases, with 19 bases separating them. The CDR3 totals 15 residues. CDR3 nucleotide sequence: TGTGCCAGCAGCGCCTCCGGGACCGCCGCCGGGACCCAGTACTTC. This encodes CASSASGTAAGTQYF.